The present T cell receptor beta chain was sequenced within a study of blood T cells in healthy people across ages. Study-wide points: The authors considered diversity estimates from one million T cells to be underestimates.

Of note for this clonotype: The antigen is unknown. The junction departs from the called germline gene at one end, perhaps through a read error.

It was with a sample-barcoded 5' primer and a J-beta primer mix that a second PCR of roughly 7 to 12 cycles was run. TCRdb recomputed calls from the 5' RACE reads with MiXCR, one row per CDR3 protein. Of around 1.5 million distinct CDR3 sequences listed, approximately 32% are singletons. This CDR3 contains 12 residues. Germline V gene sequence: CDR1 DFQATT, CDR2 SNEGSKA (reference sequence). The clonotype originates from a woman aged 25 to 39 in good health. Sequenced sample: blood. The rearrangement links TRBV20-1 to TRBJ1-5, with 9 bases matching TRBD1. In nucleotides, the CDR3 is TGCAGCTGTACAGGGGGCAATCAGCCCCGGCATTTT. It yields the protein CSCTGGNQPRHF.